This T cell receptor (beta chain) was sequenced for a study of T-cell reconstitution after alpha-beta-depleted transplantation in children. Study-level points and caveats: Several hundred expanded graft clones reportedly supplied alpha-beta T cells about two months after transplant. Surviving recipient cells, namely T cells and thymic progenitors, were the source of high day-60 TCRbeta diversity in some patients. Once a year had passed after transplant, T-cell counts and diversity came mostly from newly produced T cells.

This clonotype was counted a few times. Antigen unknown. The authors prepared the TCRbeta library with unique molecular identifiers. TCRdb re-called the PCR reads with MiXCR, one entry per CDR3 protein. The data hold about 460,000 distinct CDR3 sequences, with 10% to 12% observed a single time. The TCR sequence derives from a female patient aged 2-9 years who had a stem cell transplant for aplastic anemia, so the T cells may come from the graft donor. The sequencing here drew on PBMCs, mostly from graft donor cells, taken 180 days after TCRalphabeta/CD19-depleted stem cell transplant.

In nucleotides, the CDR3 is TGTGCCAGCAGTGTGGCAGGGGGCACTGAAGCTTTCTTT. This translates into CASSVAGGTEAFF. The V call is TRBV2, the J call TRBJ1-1, with 7 bases aligning to TRBD1. The junction had 3 bases not matched to a gene; V was cut back by 4 bases and J by 4 bases. Germline CDR1 and CDR2: SNHLY and FYNNEI. The CDR3 is 13 residues long.